The clone carrying this TCR beta chain was seen a few times. Germline assignment: CDR1 SGHDN and CDR2 FVKESK. Trimming removed 0 bases from V and 10 bases from J, with 15 bases in between. This CDR3 is built from 14 residues. TCRdb reprocessed the 5' RACE reads via MiXCR and lists one record per CDR3 protein. The data show 300,000 to 400,000 distinct CDR3 sequences, with about a sixth seen just once and around 24% held by the top ten. This sample was included in a study of T-cell memory formation after mild COVID-19. V is TRBV14 and J is TRBJ1-1; D is perhaps TRBD1 (5 bases). The TCR sequence derives from a man aged 18 to 30 who had mild COVID-19 (a few samples of this study predate the infection). Cell type and time point are not known. Sequences were obtained from PBMCs or a T cell subset sorted from them (not recorded which). CDR3 residues: CASSQDQGPAAAFF. The DNA for the CDR3 is TGTGCCAGCAGCCAAGACCAGGGCCCAGCAGCAGCTTTCTTT.